This T cell receptor beta chain was documented in a study of breast tumors, draining lymph nodes, adjacent tissues. TCRdb reprocessed the multiplex PCR reads with MiXCR, giving one entry per CDR3 protein. The sample holds approximately 190,000 distinct CDR3 sequences; roughly 29% are singletons and the top ten take about 4.5%. Breast cancer patients provided tissue from their axillary draining lymph nodes. Notes on the study in general: Compared with basal-like, luminal-like tumors shared significantly more repertoire with nontumor tissue. Most tumor T cells seemingly derive from lymph node, then expand in tumor. Tumors had less TCR diversity than lymph nodes, more than nontumor tissue.

The table lists this clonotype with many counts. Its target is not known. Sequenced input: axillary lymph node tissue. This TCR was recovered from a female donor with breast cancer. Some clones in this sample may be carry-over from other donors' samples.

The CDR3 here is CSAARDRGQGEQYF. The CDR3 nucleotides are TGCAGTGCTGCCCGGGACAGGGGGCAGGGTGAGCAGTACTTC. V gene TRBV20-1 combines with J gene TRBJ2-7; TRBD1 aligns across 12 bases. The CDR3 covers 14 residues. CDR1 is DFQATT and CDR2 is SNEGSKA in the germline V gene (reference sequence). Trimming took 5 bases from V and 7 from J; bases not matched to a gene: 9.